Each of the 12 T cell receptor beta chains below was sequenced from the same sample in a study of blood T cell repertoires in COVID-19. TCRdb's table, derived via immunoSEQ multiplex PCR, lists solely in-frame clones and lacks some. The sample has under 110,000 clones, around 85% seen once. Specimen: peripheral blood. Every receptor here comes from a woman in her 70s with active or convalescent COVID-19.

The V call is TRBV5-5, the J call TRBJ2-5; 9 bases match TRBD2. Germline assignment: CDR1 SGHKS and CDR2 YYEKEE (reference sequence). The CDR3 is 19 amino acids. Trimming took 0 bases from V and 4 from J; bases not matched to a gene: 16. The CDR3 bases are TGTGCCAGCAGCTTGGATCGGGCTAGCGGGACAAGATTATTAGAGACCCAGTACTTC. Translating it yields CASSLDRASGTRLLETQYF.

J is TRBJ2-5 and V is TRBV2; possible D gene TRBD2, 6 bases. Trimming removed 6 bases at V and 7 bases at J, with 18 bases between. This CDR3 contains 14 residues. Germline V lookup: CDR1 SNHLY, CDR2 FYNNEI. The CDR3 nucleotides are TGTGCCAGCAGCGTCGGGACTTGGCCTGGGACCCAGTACTTC. Its protein product is CASSVGTWPGTQYF. The variable domain in full, with the rest retrieved from reference TRBV2 and TRBJ2-5, is EPEVTQTPSHQVTQMGQEVILRCVPISNHLYFYWYRQILGQKVEFLVSFYNNEISEKSEIFDDQFSVERPDGSNFTLKIRSTKLEDSAMYFCASSVGTWPGTQYFGPGTRLLVL.

This chain joins TRBV18 and TRBJ1-2; TRBD1 aligns across 7 bases. This CDR3 has 13 amino acids. Germline V gene data show CDR1 as KGHSH and CDR2 as LQKENI. Unmatched junction bases numbered 6, after V lost 4 bases and J lost 7 bases. In nucleotides, the CDR3 is TGTGCCAGCTCACAGGAGGGGGCCATTGGCTACACCTTC. The encoded protein is CASSQEGAIGYTF.

The CDR3 sequence: CASSPGTSGGRLQETQYF. CDR3 DNA: TGTGCCAGCAGCCCCGGGACTAGCGGGGGGAGGCTCCAAGAGACCCAGTACTTC. The rearrangement links TRBV7-2 to TRBJ2-5; 15 bases map to TRBD2. CDR3 length equals 18 residues. The ends lost 5 bases at V and 1 base at J; junction bases unmatched: 8. Per germline, CDR1 SGHTA and CDR2 FQGNSA. Supplemented by reference TRBV7-2 and TRBJ2-5, the full variable domain reads GAGVSQSPSNKVTEKGKDVELRCDPISGHTALYWYRQSLGQGLEFLIYFQGNSAPDKSGLPSDRFSAERTGGSVSTLTIQRTQQEDSAVYLCASSPGTSGGRLQETQYFGPGTRLLVL.

This clone has just one count. V gene TRBV2 combines with J gene TRBJ2-5; a possible D gene is TRBD1 (6 bases). Per the germline V gene, CDR1 is SNHLY and CDR2 is FYNNEI. V dropped 6 bases and J dropped 0 bases, with 14 bases sitting between them. CDR3 length equals 15 residues. The CDR3 here is CASSAPGQNQETQYF. The DNA for the CDR3 is TGTGCCAGCAGCGCACCGGGACAAAACCAAGAGACCCAGTACTTC.

The V gene is TRBV28, the J gene TRBJ1-2; 9 positions agree with TRBD1. CDR3 length: 17 residues. CDR1 is MDHEN and CDR2 is SYDVKM in the germline V gene. Trimming took 5 bases from V and 0 from J; bases not matched to a gene: 10. CDR3 protein: CASSDHGQGRTNYGYTF. The CDR3 region has the DNA TGTGCCAGCAGTGACCACGGACAGGGGAGAACTAACTATGGCTACACCTTC.

This chain connects TRBV28 to TRBJ1-2; 9 bases map to TRBD1. The CDR3 contains 14 residues. Germline V CDR1 and CDR2: MDHEN, SYDVKM. The ends lost 6 bases at V and 4 bases at J; junction bases unmatched: 6. In nucleotides, the CDR3 is TGTGCCAGCAGGCGAACAGGGGGCAGCTATGGCTACACCTTC. Translating it yields CASRRTGGSYGYTF.

As concerns this clone: Different DNA sequences within this sample yield the same CDR3. The chain has TRBV27 and TRBJ1-2; D not certain. The CDR3 runs 13 residues. Trimming left V 3 bases short and J 3 bases short, with 8 bases between. CDR1 is MNHEY, CDR2 SMNVEV, per germline (reference sequence). As DNA, the CDR3 is TGTGCCAGCAGTTTCCGGGTTGACTATGGCTACACCTTC. It is translated as CASSFRVDYGYTF.

V and J are TRBV18 and TRBJ2-2, with 8 bases aligning to TRBD1. The V gene end was trimmed by 3 bases and the J gene end by 4 bases; junction bases not matched to a gene: 4. Germline CDR1 reads KGHSH; CDR2 reads LQKENI. The CDR3 totals 15 residues. CDR3 sequence: CASSPRTGGTGELFF. The CDR3 DNA follows: TGTGCCAGCTCACCTAGAACAGGGGGCACCGGGGAGCTGTTTTTT.

This rearrangement joins TRBV28 to TRBJ1-6; perhaps TRBD1 as D (5 bases). Trimming took off 1 base at V and 3 bases at J, with 10 bases between the two ends. Germline CDR1 and CDR2: MDHEN and SYDVKM. CDR3 length: 16 amino acids. In nucleotides, the CDR3 is TGTGCCAGCAGTTTATTGGGGCAGGACTATAATTCACCCCTCCACTTT. This gives the protein CASSLLGQDYNSPLHF. Combining the CDR3 with reference TRBV28 and TRBJ1-6 gives the whole variable domain DVKVTQSSRYLVKRTGEKVFLECVQDMDHENMFWYRQDPGLGLRLIYFSYDVKMKEKGDIPEGYSVSREKKERFSLILESASTNQTSMYLCASSLLGQDYNSPLHFGNGTRLTVT.

This clone turned up a few times. The chain carries TRBV7-2 and TRBJ1-2; D uncertain. V was pared by 0 bases and J by 6 bases, with 11 bases between. The CDR3 has 14 residues. The germline V gene has CDR1 SGHTA and CDR2 FQGNSA. CDR3 nucleotide sequence: TGTGCCAGCAGCTTAGCGAGAGGAACTGATGGCTACACCTTC. Encoded protein: CASSLARGTDGYTF.

The chain recombines TRBV28 with TRBJ1-5; 7 bases are shared with TRBD1. J lost 6 bases, V lost 7 bases, and 9 bases had no gene match. Germline assignment: CDR1 MDHEN and CDR2 SYDVKM. The CDR3 extends over 14 amino acids. CDR3 amino acids: CASNRAGGIQPQHF. Here the CDR3 DNA reads TGTGCCAGCAACCGGGCAGGGGGGATTCAGCCCCAGCATTTT.